This is a list of T cell receptor beta chains from one sample in a study of graft-versus-host responses after intestinal transplantation. Clones were read by immunoSEQ multiplex PCR, and TCRdb kept only the in-frame ones, dropping some. This table holds 55,000 to 70,000 clones, about 90% found once. The specimen comprised PBMCs, sampled roughly 120 days after intestinal transplantation. These receptors all come from a human patient who received an intestinal transplant, so some T cells may come from the graft donor. Both conserved end residues are part of each CDR3. A D gene is named only where the DNA matches it firmly. Rows give clone size only sometimes, using once, few, many, or a class for an expanded clone.

size,V,D,J,CDR3,DNA
-,TRBV14,TRBD1,TRBJ2-7,CASSRVTGGTKQYF,TGTGCCAGCAGCCGGGTGACAGGGGGCACCAAGCAGTACTTC
-,TRBV28,TRBD2,TRBJ2-7,CASSSPGSGRAYEQYF,TGTGCCAGCAGTTCCCCCGGCAGCGGGAGGGCATACGAGCAGTACTTC
-,TRBV6-1,-,TRBJ2-7,CASSPTLGGYEQYF,TGTGCCAGCAGCCCGACCCTGGGTGGCTACGAGCAGTACTTC
-,TRBV5-1,TRBD1,TRBJ1-1,CASTTGRATEAFF,TGCGCCAGCACGACAGGGAGGGCCACTGAAGCTTTCTTT
-,TRBV4-1,TRBD2,TRBJ2-1,CASSHSSGGAYNEQFF,TGCGCCAGCAGCCATTCTAGCGGGGGGGCCTACAATGAGCAGTTCTTC
-,TRBV6-5,-,TRBJ2-2,CASSVWLADTGELFF,TGTGCCAGCAGCGTCTGGCTAGCAGACACCGGGGAGCTGTTTTTT
-,TRBV28,-,TRBJ1-3,CASSRLQVAPGNTIYF,TGTGCCAGCAGTAGGCTACAGGTGGCTCCTGGAAACACCATATATTTT
-,TRBV7-2,-,TRBJ2-2,CASSKTISNTGELFF,TGTGCCAGCAGCAAGACTATTTCGAACACCGGGGAGCTGTTTTTT
-,TRBV20-1,-,TRBJ1-1,CSASKRTEAFF,TGCAGTGCTTCTAAACGCACTGAAGCTTTCTTT
few,TRBV27,-,TRBJ1-2,CASSFQGSNYGYTF,TGTGCCAGCAGTTTTCAGGGCTCTAACTATGGCTACACCTTC
-,TRBV5-4,TRBD2,TRBJ2-1,CASSELAGGRNEQFF,TGTGCCAGCAGCGAACTAGCGGGGGGGCGCAATGAGCAGTTCTTC
once,TRBV5-1,-,TRBJ2-7,CASSTGTRNYEQYF,TGCGCCAGCAGCACCGGGACGAGAAACTACGAGCAGTACTTC
-,TRBV28,TRBD2,TRBJ2-7,CASKGSGRRETYEQYF,TGTGCCAGCAAAGGTAGCGGGAGGCGGGAAACCTACGAGCAGTACTTC
-,TRBV5-8,-,TRBJ2-3,CASSDAGSPSTDTQYF,TGTGCCAGCAGCGACGCAGGGTCCCCTAGCACAGATACGCAGTATTTT
-,TRBV11-2,TRBD2,TRBJ2-7,CASRTSYYEQYF,TGTGCCAGCCGGACTAGCTACTACGAGCAGTACTTC
-,TRBV7-9,-,TRBJ2-1,CASSSRVGTNNEQFF,TGTGCCAGCAGCTCGAGGGTTGGAACGAACAATGAGCAGTTCTTC
-,TRBV21-1,-,TRBJ1-1,CASSKGATGYTEAFF,TGTGCCAGCAGCAAAGGGGCAACAGGGTACACTGAAGCTTTCTTT
-,TRBV7-8,-,TRBJ2-1,CASSPPSYGRSYNNEQFF,TGTGCCAGCAGCCCCCCTTCCTACGGACGATCATATAACAATGAGCAGTTCTTC
-,TRBV7-3,-,TRBJ2-3,CASSLSVGSTDTQYF,TGTGCCAGCAGCTTAAGTGTGGGTAGCACAGATACGCAGTATTTT
-,TRBV7-8,-,TRBJ2-7,CASSLVDDYEQYF,TGTGCCAGCAGCTTAGTGGATGACTACGAGCAGTACTTC
-,TRBV11-2,-,TRBJ1-4,CASSLDGGYNEKLFF,TGTGCCAGCAGCTTAGACGGGGGCTATAATGAAAAACTGTTTTTT
-,TRBV15,-,TRBJ1-1,CATSRRSGEAFF,TGTGCCACCAGCAGGAGGTCGGGTGAAGCTTTCTTT
-,TRBV6-1,-,TRBJ2-7,CASSPTVHEQYF,TGTGCCAGCAGCCCGACAGTCCACGAGCAGTACTTC
-,TRBV27,-,TRBJ2-3,CASSLLGSADTQYF,TGTGCCAGCAGCCTCTTGGGAAGCGCAGATACGCAGTATTTT
-,TRBV28,-,TRBJ1-1,CASSFRGTTEAFF,TGTGCCAGCAGTTTTCGAGGAACTACTGAAGCTTTCTTT
-,TRBV28,TRBD2,TRBJ2-1,CASGDGSGYNEQFF,TGTGCCAGCGGGGATGGTAGCGGGTACAATGAGCAGTTCTTC
-,TRBV28,-,TRBJ2-5,CASTTPGVETQYF,TGTGCCAGCACCACTCCGGGGGTAGAGACCCAGTACTTC
once,TRBV19,-,TRBJ2-7,CASSIVSPSYEQYF,TGTGCCAGTAGTATAGTCTCGCCATCCTACGAGCAGTACTTC
-,TRBV7-5,-,TRBJ2-7,CASNPSGTPALEQYF,TGTGCCAGCAATCCGAGCGGGACCCCCGCCCTCGAGCAGTACTTC
-,TRBV5-1,-,TRBJ2-7,CASSLAHGPVYEQYF,TGCGCCAGCAGCTTGGCCCACGGGCCCGTCTACGAGCAGTACTTC
-,TRBV2,-,TRBJ2-3,CASTPGGTQYF,TGTGCCAGCACCCCGGGTGGTACGCAGTATTTT
-,TRBV6-5,-,TRBJ2-3,CASSYVALATDTQYF,TGTGCCAGCAGTTACGTAGCCCTCGCAACAGATACGCAGTATTTT
once,TRBV28,TRBD1,TRBJ1-2,CASSLDREEGYTF,TGTGCCAGCAGTCTGGACAGGGAAGAAGGCTACACCTTC
-,TRBV4-1,-,TRBJ1-1,CASSQENRMVAFF,TGCGCCAGCAGCCAAGAAAACAGGATGGTGGCTTTCTTT
-,TRBV21-1,-,TRBJ2-1,CASSKRTYRGRNEQFF,TGTGCCAGCAGCAAAAGGACCTACAGGGGGCGAAATGAGCAGTTCTTC
once,TRBV6-6,-,TRBJ1-4,CASSLAYVGEKLFF,TGTGCCAGCAGTCTAGCTTATGTTGGTGAAAAACTGTTTTTT
-,TRBV9,-,TRBJ2-3,CASSVAILPSADTQYF,TGTGCCAGCAGCGTAGCAATCCTACCCTCGGCAGATACGCAGTATTTT
-,TRBV20-1,-,TRBJ1-2,CSASWDYGYTF,TGCAGTGCGTCCTGGGACTATGGCTACACCTTC
-,TRBV28,-,TRBJ1-1,CASVVRRGFSNTEAFF,TGTGCCAGCGTAGTACGAAGGGGTTTTTCGAACACTGAAGCTTTCTTT
-,TRBV5-6,-,TRBJ2-7,CASSLGVSYEQYF,TGTGCCAGCAGCTTGGGGGTGTCCTACGAGCAGTACTTC
-,TRBV28,-,TRBJ1-2,CASGKGLNYGYTF,TGTGCCAGCGGAAAGGGTCTAAACTATGGCTACACCTTC
-,TRBV7-6,-,TRBJ2-7,CASSLGQGSGGTYEQYF,TGTGCCAGCAGCCTCGGACAGGGAAGCGGGGGGACCTACGAGCAGTACTTC